A selection of T cell receptor beta chains follows, all from one sample in a study of beta chain features in type 1 diabetes. Generated by immunoSEQ multiplex PCR, the TCRdb table keeps only in-frame clones and is missing some. The repertoire holds about 620,000 clones, with around 15% as singletons. Sequenced input: naive CD4+ T cells from blood. The receptors here all came from a man aged 18-30 years in good health. Each CDR3 is given with its conserved first and last residue. A D gene is named only where the DNA matches it firmly. Clone size appears in some rows only: once, few, many, or a class for an expanded clone.

V gene	J gene	D gene	clone size	CDR3 protein	CDR3 DNA
TRBV28	TRBJ1-2	NA	NA	CASSLAAYGYTF	TGTGCCAGCAGTTTGGCGGCGTATGGCTACACCTTC
TRBV7-8	TRBJ2-7	TRBD1	few	CASSSDRGRYEQYF	TGTGCCAGCAGCTCGGACAGGGGGCGGTACGAGCAGTACTTC
TRBV2	TRBJ2-1	TRBD1	NA	CASSSTGEQFF	TGTGCCAGCAGCTCGACAGGGGAGCAGTTCTTC
TRBV5-4	TRBJ2-3	TRBD2	few	CASSLSGTSGSSTDTQYF	TGTGCCAGCAGCTTATCTGGGACTAGCGGGTCTAGCACAGATACGCAGTATTTT
TRBV7-2	TRBJ2-5	NA	few	CASSSLGSRTQETQYF	TGTGCCAGCAGCTCACTTGGTAGTAGGACACAAGAGACCCAGTACTTC
TRBV28	TRBJ1-1	NA	few	CASSPGTISPEAFF	TGTGCCAGCAGTCCCGGTACCATCTCCCCTGAAGCTTTCTTT
TRBV29-1	TRBJ1-5	NA	NA	CSVLSGFPNQPQHF	TGCAGCGTCTTATCAGGGTTCCCCAATCAGCCCCAGCATTTT
TRBV29-1	TRBJ2-2	TRBD1	NA	CSVLRGRNTGELFF	TGCAGCGTCTTAAGGGGGCGCAACACCGGGGAGCTGTTTTTT
TRBV4-3	TRBJ2-5	NA	NA	CASSSYRTEQETQYF	TGCGCCAGCAGCTCATATCGGACAGAACAAGAGACCCAGTACTTC
TRBV7-9	TRBJ2-1	NA	NA	CASSPPGHIPNNEQFF	TGTGCCAGCAGCCCCCCCGGACATATCCCGAACAATGAGCAGTTCTTC
TRBV18	TRBJ1-1	TRBD1	few	CASSPGQGATEAFF	TGTGCCAGCTCACCAGGACAGGGGGCCACTGAAGCTTTCTTT
TRBV7-9	TRBJ2-6	NA	few	CASSYRSGANVLTF	TGTGCCAGCAGCTATCGTTCTGGGGCCAACGTCCTGACTTTC
TRBV7-2	TRBJ2-7	NA	NA	CASSPSSRYEQYF	TGTGCCAGCAGCCCGAGCTCCAGATACGAGCAGTACTTC
TRBV6-5	TRBJ1-1	NA	NA	CASSYRESNTEAFF	TGTGCCAGCAGTTACAGGGAGAGCAACACTGAAGCTTTCTTT
TRBV2	TRBJ2-6	NA	NA	CASRISGANVLTF	TGTGCCAGCAGGATATCTGGGGCCAACGTCCTGACTTTC
TRBV19	TRBJ1-5	TRBD1	NA	CASSIPGQGGQPQHF	TGTGCCAGTAGTATACCGGGACAGGGAGGTCAGCCCCAGCATTTT
TRBV6-4	TRBJ2-1	TRBD1	once	CASSDSIRQDRDRFLYYNEQFF	TGTGCCAGCAGTGACTCGATAAGGCAGGACAGGGATAGGTTCCTCTACTACAATGAGCAGTTCTTC
TRBV28	TRBJ2-2	TRBD2	NA	CASSSTGTRLTGELFF	TGTGCCAGCAGTTCCACCGGGACTAGGTTAACCGGGGAGCTGTTTTTT
TRBV6-1	TRBJ2-1	NA	few	CASTGQYNEQFF	TGTGCCAGCACTGGACAGTACAATGAGCAGTTCTTC
TRBV28	TRBJ2-1	TRBD2	few	CASSLSGRRGFKQFF	TGTGCCAGCAGTCTTAGCGGGAGACGAGGTTTCAAGCAGTTCTTC
TRBV7-2	TRBJ1-2	TRBD1	NA	CASSLDRGYNYGYTF	TGTGCCAGCAGCCTGGACAGGGGGTATAACTATGGCTACACCTTC
TRBV11-2	TRBJ2-7	TRBD2	few	CASSRSILADEQYF	TGTGCCAGCAGCCGCAGTATACTAGCGGACGAGCAGTACTTC
TRBV7-9	TRBJ2-1	NA	few	CASSLVRRGYNEQFF	TGTGCCAGCAGCTTAGTAAGGCGGGGTTACAATGAGCAGTTCTTC
TRBV11-2	TRBJ1-4	NA	few	CASSPLRGAGEKLFF	TGTGCCAGCAGCCCCTTGAGGGGGGCGGGTGAAAAACTGTTTTTT
TRBV7-2	TRBJ1-1	NA	NA	CASSARMNTEAFF	TGTGCCAGCAGCGCCCGCATGAACACTGAAGCTTTCTTT
TRBV6-6	TRBJ2-3	NA	NA	CASRLGHTTSTDTQYF	TGTGCCAGCAGACTTGGACACACCACTAGCACAGATACGCAGTATTTT
TRBV7-3	TRBJ2-5	TRBD2	NA	CASSLTSGRVETQYF	TGTGCCAGCAGCCTGACTAGCGGGAGAGTAGAGACCCAGTACTTC
TRBV28	TRBJ2-7	NA	few	CASSLAQLFYEQYF	TGTGCCAGCAGTTTAGCGCAACTGTTCTACGAGCAGTACTTC
TRBV7-3	TRBJ1-1	NA	NA	CASSFRKNTEAFF	TGTGCCAGCAGCTTCCGTAAGAACACTGAAGCTTTCTTT
TRBV29-1	TRBJ2-3	TRBD1	NA	CSVGQGSTRDTQYF	TGCAGCGTCGGACAGGGAAGCACAAGAGATACGCAGTATTTT
TRBV14	TRBJ2-5	NA	NA	CASSQLPKETQYF	TGTGCCAGCAGCCAGCTCCCTAAAGAGACCCAGTACTTC
TRBV25-1	TRBJ1-2	NA	NA	CASSDRGFNYGYTF	TGTGCCAGCAGTGACAGGGGATTTAACTATGGCTACACCTTC
TRBV28	TRBJ2-5	NA	NA	CASSPPQGRETQYF	TGTGCCAGCAGCCCCCCACAGGGGAGGGAGACCCAGTACTTC
TRBV18	TRBJ1-1	NA	NA	CASSRTVNTEAFF	TGTGCCAGCTCACGGACGGTGAACACTGAAGCTTTCTTT
TRBV18	TRBJ1-2	TRBD1	NA	CASSPGQGAGGYTF	TGTGCCAGCTCACCAGGACAGGGGGCAGGTGGCTACACCTTC
TRBV5-1	TRBJ2-1	NA	NA	CASSLGRVGYNEQFF	TGCGCCAGCAGCTTGGGCAGGGTCGGCTACAATGAGCAGTTCTTC